Presented here are 7 T cell receptor beta chains from one specimen sequenced in a study of T cell repertoires in cytomegalovirus infection. TCRdb re-called the reads with MiXCR, one entry per CDR3 protein. The sample carries 560,000 or so distinct CDR3 sequences, about 15% recorded once. Sequencing was done on a sample of CD8+ T cells from PBMCs. Source of these receptors: a human donor in good health (CMV status not recorded). Some clones in this sample may be carry-over from other donors' samples.

This clonotype was seen a handful of times. The V gene is TRBV6-1, the J gene TRBJ2-6, with 7 positions matching TRBD1. Per germline, CDR1 MNHNS and CDR2 SASEGT. CDR3 size: 15 residues. The junction had 6 bases not matched to a gene; V was cut back by 6 bases and J by 4 bases. CDR3: CASRATGVGANVLTF. Written as DNA, the CDR3 is TGTGCCAGCAGGGCCACAGGGGTAGGGGCCAACGTCCTGACTTTC.

This clonotype appeared many times. The chain employs TRBV28 and TRBJ2-1; the match to TRBD2 covers 13 bases. Looked up from germline, CDR1 is MDHEN and CDR2 is SYDVKM. V shed 6 bases, J shed 7 bases, and the junction held 12 bases outside the gene matches. The CDR3 consists of 17 residues. The CDR3 DNA reads TGTGCCAGCAGCCTCCCTACCGGGACTAGCGGGACTAATGAGCAGTTCTTC. It specifies CASSLPTGTSGTNEQFF.

The chain uses TRBV19 and TRBJ2-1, with D possibly being TRBD2 (6 bases). The CDR3 sequence is 14 residues long. CDR1 is LNHDA and CDR2 is SQIVND in the germline V gene (reference sequence). V was clipped by 4 bases and J by 3 bases, with 10 bases between them. The CDR3 reads CASSKAGYYNEQFF. CDR3 bases: TGTGCCAGTAGTAAGGCGGGGTACTACAATGAGCAGTTCTTC.

This clonotype was found a few times. The V gene is TRBV5-6, the J gene TRBJ1-4; D is possibly TRBD1 (5 bases). Germline-derived CDR1 and CDR2 are SGHDT and YYEEEE. Trimming removed 3 bases from V and 8 bases from J, with 14 bases in between. The CDR3 contains 14 residues. This chain's CDR3 is CASSWGLPGEKLFF. The DNA of the CDR3 is TGTGCCAGCAGCTGGGGACTGCCCGGGGAAAAACTGTTTTTT.

V gene TRBV11-2 combines with J gene TRBJ1-6, with D unresolved. Deletions cut 1 base from V and 0 bases from J, with 13 bases between. The V gene's germline CDR1 is SGHAT and CDR2 FQNNGV. The CDR3 is 18 residues long. The CDR3 here is CASSLVQAQHSYNSPLHF. The DNA of the CDR3 is TGTGCCAGCAGCTTAGTGCAGGCTCAGCACTCCTATAATTCACCCCTCCACTTT.

V gene TRBV28 combines with J gene TRBJ2-7, with 9 bases identical to TRBD2. Losses at the gene ends were 6 bases for V and 0 bases for J; bases not matched to a gene: 6. CDR3 length: 15 residues. Germline V lookup: CDR1 MDHEN, CDR2 SYDVKM. CDR3 protein: CASRAYSGSSYEQYF. The CDR3 DNA reads as TGTGCCAGCAGGGCCTATAGCGGGAGCTCCTACGAGCAGTACTTC.

V gene TRBV10-3 combines with J gene TRBJ2-1, with 11 bases fitting TRBD2. This CDR3 spans 15 amino acids. V dropped 2 bases and J dropped 8; count of bases not matched to a gene: 5. The germline V gene encodes CDR1 ENHRY and CDR2 SYGVKD. For the CDR3, the DNA is TGTGCCATCAGTGAGACTAGCGGGGGACGTGATGAGCAGTTCTTC. It encodes CAISETSGGRDEQFF.